Listed below are T cell receptor beta chains from one sample, sequenced in a study of blood T cell repertoires in COVID-19. Repertoires were generated with immunoSEQ multiplex PCR, while TCRdb's copy carries only in-frame clones and drops some. The table has 100,000 to 150,000 clones, around 89% seen once; the top ten hold roughly 2.2%. Sequencing used peripheral blood. The receptors here all came from an older man with active COVID-19. Each CDR3 is given with its conserved first and last residue. D genes are given only for firm matches. Expanded clones are given a class, and other clones once, few, many or no size at all.

once	TRBV14	.	TRBJ2-1	CASSQDVGLAGANEQFF	TGTGCCAGCAGCCAAGATGTCGGGCTAGCAGGAGCCAATGAGCAGTTCTTC
.	TRBV7-2	.	TRBJ1-6	CASSSPVRWSSPLHF	TGTGCCAGCAGCTCTCCGGTCCGATGGAGTTCACCCCTCCACTTT
.	TRBV19	TRBD1	TRBJ1-1	CASSSGQGLFTEAFF	TGTGCCAGTAGTTCTGGACAGGGACTTTTCACTGAAGCTTTCTTT
.	TRBV7-3	.	TRBJ1-2	CASSKDGLANYGYTF	TGTGCCAGCAGCAAAGACGGACTAGCTAACTATGGCTACACCTTC
.	TRBV28	TRBD1	TRBJ1-5	CASRTGGLGNQPQHF	TGTGCCAGCAGGACAGGGGGCCTGGGCAATCAGCCCCAGCATTTT
.	TRBV6-5	.	TRBJ2-7	CASSYLRQSDYEQYF	TGTGCCAGCAGTTACTTACGACAGTCGGATTACGAGCAGTACTTC
.	TRBV2	TRBD2	TRBJ2-1	CASSVLAGGPGSYNEQFF	TGTGCCAGCAGTGTTCTGGCGGGAGGGCCTGGGTCCTACAATGAGCAGTTCTTC
few	TRBV11-3	.	TRBJ1-1	CASSSESGTEAFF	TGTGCCAGCAGCTCAGAAAGCGGGACTGAAGCTTTCTTT
.	TRBV9	TRBD2	TRBJ2-1	CASSAPGTSGIRYNEQFF	TGTGCCAGCAGCGCCCCCGGGACTAGCGGGATTAGGTACAATGAGCAGTTCTTC
.	TRBV18	.	TRBJ1-1	CASSPNDKNTEAFF	TGTGCCAGCTCACCGAACGACAAGAACACTGAAGCTTTCTTT
once	TRBV24-1	TRBD1	TRBJ2-2	CATRGTANTGELFF	TGTGCCACCAGAGGGACAGCGAACACCGGGGAGCTGTTTTTT
.	TRBV5-4	.	TRBJ1-2	CASHSQDRYGYTF	TGTGCCAGCCATTCACAGGATCGGTATGGCTACACCTTC
.	TRBV19	.	TRBJ1-2	CASSLGGSGANYGYTF	TGTGCCAGTAGTTTGGGCGGCTCCGGGGCTAACTATGGCTACACCTTC
.	TRBV7-2	.	TRBJ2-1	CASSLLANSYNEQFF	TGTGCCAGCAGCTTATTAGCGAACTCCTACAATGAGCAGTTCTTC
few	TRBV11-3	TRBD2	TRBJ2-1	CASSSKRGGRNEQFF	TGTGCCAGCAGCTCCAAGCGGGGAGGGCGCAATGAGCAGTTCTTC
once	TRBV7-9	.	TRBJ1-4	CASSLGGTSTNEKLFF	TGTGCCAGCAGCTTAGGTGGGACATCGACTAATGAAAAACTGTTTTTT
.	TRBV3-1/TRBV3-2	TRBD1	TRBJ1-4	CASSLRQGYEKLFF	TGTGCCAGCAGTCTCCGACAGGGATACGAAAAACTGTTTTTT
.	TRBV6-1	.	TRBJ2-3	CASSERDTQYF	TGTGCCAGCAGTGAACGAGATACGCAGTATTTT
few	TRBV5-1	TRBD1	TRBJ2-7	CASRTGTGDGEQYF	TGCGCCAGCAGAACCGGGACAGGGGATGGCGAGCAGTACTTC
.	TRBV3-1/TRBV3-2	TRBD2	TRBJ2-7	CASSQETSGRWQYF	TGTGCCAGCAGCCAAGAAACTAGCGGGAGGTGGCAGTACTTC
.	TRBV6-4	.	TRBJ1-5	CASSDGGSNQPQHF	TGTGCCAGCAGTGACGGGGGGAGCAATCAGCCCCAGCATTTT
.	TRBV7-9	TRBD1	TRBJ2-7	CASEGTGAYEQYF	TGTGCCTCCGAAGGGACAGGGGCCTACGAGCAGTACTTC
.	TRBV7-8	TRBD2	TRBJ2-1	CASSRGRGYEQFF	TGTGCCAGCAGTCGCGGGAGAGGATATGAGCAGTTCTTC
.	TRBV30	.	TRBJ1-1	CACRGNTEAFF	TGTGCCTGCCGAGGGAACACTGAAGCTTTCTTT
.	TRBV6-2/TRBV6-3	TRBD2	TRBJ2-5	CASSQHIPGLAIQETQYF	TGTGCCAGCAGTCAACATATTCCGGGACTAGCGATCCAAGAGACCCAGTACTTC
.	TRBV9	.	TRBJ2-3	CASSEAPGHSDTQYF	TGTGCCAGCAGCGAAGCCCCAGGGCACTCAGATACGCAGTATTTT
.	TRBV6-6	TRBD2	TRBJ2-3	CASTKDFSGGTDTQYF	TGTGCCAGCACCAAAGACTTTAGCGGGGGCACAGATACGCAGTATTTT
.	TRBV30	TRBD1	TRBJ2-4	CAWSVRTGDIQYF	TGTGCCTGGAGTGTACGGACAGGGGACATTCAGTACTTC
.	TRBV5-1	.	TRBJ1-4	CASSSEGREKLFF	TGCGCCAGCAGCTCCGAGGGGAGGGAAAAACTGTTTTTT
.	TRBV28	TRBD1	TRBJ2-1	CASVTGGSEQFF	TGTGCCAGCGTGACAGGGGGTAGTGAGCAGTTCTTC
.	TRBV7-2	TRBD2	TRBJ2-3	CASSSWTSGTDTQYF	TGTGCCAGCAGCTCATGGACTAGCGGCACAGATACGCAGTATTTT